A single sample gave rise to the 27 T cell receptor beta chains below, sequenced in a study of T-cell reconstitution after alpha-beta-depleted transplantation in children. Unique molecular identifiers were used in preparing the TCRbeta library. Each CDR3 protein is one row after TCRdb ran MiXCR on the PCR reads. The sample has a few hundred thousand distinct CDR3 sequences, roughly 20% seen once. The sequencing here drew on PBMCs from the stem cell graft donor, taken from the stem cell graft. The receptors shown here come from a human donor who donated a stem cell graft to a child with acute myeloid leukemia.

The table lists this clonotype with a count of one. This chain uses TRBV4-1 with TRBJ2-7; D possibly corresponds to TRBD1 (5 bases). Trimming removed 2 bases from V and 4 bases from J, with 18 bases in between. Per the germline V gene, CDR1 is MGHRA and CDR2 is YSYEKL. The CDR3 has 16 residues. The CDR3 bases are TGCGCCAGCAGCCAAACCCCAGGGCTGGGGCGTTACGAGCAGTACTTC. This translates into CASSQTPGLGRYEQYF.

At least ten counts were recorded for this clonotype. The chain combines TRBV27 with TRBJ2-1, with TRBD2 matching over 13 bases. Looked up from germline, CDR1 is MNHEY and CDR2 is SMNVEV (reference sequence). The CDR3 is 18 residues long. V shed 6 bases, J shed 5 bases, and the junction held 13 bases outside the gene matches. CDR3 coding DNA: TGTGCCAGCAGGCCGGGACTAGCGGGATACAACTTAGACAATGAGCAGTTCTTC. Its translation: CASRPGLAGYNLDNEQFF.

This clonotype was counted a few times. The rearrangement joins TRBV15 to TRBJ2-1; D unresolved. Deletions cut 1 base from V and 8 bases from J, with 6 bases between. CDR3 length equals 12 residues. Germline lookup yields CDR1 LNHNV and CDR2 YYDKDF (reference sequence). In DNA form, the CDR3 reads TGTGCCACCAGCAGAGCAGAGGATGAGCAGTTCTTC. Its translation is CATSRAEDEQFF. The whole variable domain, remainder taken from reference TRBV15 and TRBJ2-1, is DAMVIQNPRYQVTQFGKPVTLSCSQTLNHNVMYWYQQKSSQAPKLLFHYYDKDFNNEADTPDNFQSRRPNTSFCFLDIRSPGLGDTAMYLCATSRAEDEQFFGPGTRLTVL.

The table lists this clonotype with a few counts. This CDR3 reads CASSEGRIAKNIQYF. CDR3 nucleotides: TGTGCCAGCAGCGAGGGACGGATAGCCAAAAACATTCAGTACTTC. The J gene is TRBJ2-4, the V gene TRBV9, with D perhaps TRBD1 or TRBD2 (5 bases each). Between the trimmed V and J ends, which lost 3 bases and 0 bases, there was a span of 10 bases. Germline V gives CDR1 SGDLS, CDR2 YYNGEE. There are 15 residues in the CDR3.

This clonotype came up a few times. CDR3 region: CASGYSGTDYGYTF. The CDR3 DNA is TGTGCCAGCGGATATTCCGGGACAGACTATGGCTACACCTTC. The V call is TRBV25-1, the J call TRBJ1-2, with 7 bases that match TRBD1. Looked up from germline, CDR1 is MGHDK and CDR2 is SYGVNS. The CDR3 is 14 amino acids. Unmatched junction bases numbered 9, after V lost 8 bases and J lost 3 bases.

J is TRBJ2-1 and V is TRBV7-3; a weak D match, TRBD2 (6 bases). The germline V gene has CDR1 SGHTA and CDR2 FQGTGA. CDR3 length: 14 residues. Trimming stripped 5 bases from V and 9 bases from J, with 17 bases between. The CDR3 bases are TGTGCCAGCAGCCAAGGGACCGGGAGAGGTGAGCAGTTCTTC. This gives the protein CASSQGTGRGEQFF.

This clonotype was counted a few times. V gene TRBV20-1 combines with J gene TRBJ2-1; 8 nucleotides align to TRBD1. This CDR3 has 14 residues. CDR1 is DFQATT and CDR2 is SNEGSKA in the germline V gene (reference sequence). The junction had 9 bases not matched to a gene; V was cut back by 4 bases and J by 7 bases. For the CDR3, the DNA is TGCAGTGCTACCAGGGGGCCTCGGGGGAATGAGCAGTTCTTC. It is translated as CSATRGPRGNEQFF.

This clonotype was seen just once. The junction and the germline gene differ at one end; a read error may be behind it. The chain links TRBV29-1 to TRBJ2-3; 8 nucleotides line up with TRBD2. The germline CDR1 and CDR2 sequences are SQVTM and ANQGSEA. The CDR3 has 15 amino acids. The chain's CDR3 is CSVEGGIAGLDSQYF. The CDR3 DNA sequence: TGCAGCGTTGAAGGAGGAATAGCGGGATTAGATTCGCAGTATTTT.

This clonotype was detected a few times. The J gene is TRBJ2-7, the V gene TRBV20-1, with TRBD1 matching over 11 bases. The CDR3 loop spans 18 amino acids. Germline V gives CDR1 DFQATT, CDR2 SNEGSKA (reference sequence). The V gene end was trimmed by 0 bases and the J gene end by 3 bases; junction bases not matched to a gene: 13. The CDR3 DNA follows: TGCAGTGCTAGAGATAGGGACAGGGGGTTAGCGGGGAACTACGAGCAGTACTTC. Translated: CSARDRDRGLAGNYEQYF.

The chain employs TRBV20-1 and TRBJ2-7; D call uncertain. The germline CDR1 and CDR2 sequences are DFQATT and SNEGSKA (reference sequence). Trimming removed 5 bases at V and 0 bases at J, with 14 bases between. The CDR3 is 14 amino acids. This CDR3 is CSAFQQSLSYEQYF. CDR3 DNA: TGCAGTGCTTTCCAACAGAGTCTCTCCTACGAGCAGTACTTC.

The chain employs TRBV4-2 and TRBJ2-3; the match to TRBD2 covers 7 bases. Germline V gene lookup returns CDR1 LGHNA and CDR2 YNFKEQ. V was clipped by 8 bases and J by 13 bases; unmatched bases: 9. The CDR3 loop spans 11 amino acids. In DNA, the CDR3 is TGTGCCAGCCGGGGCCGGGGGGTCGAGTATTTT. Amino acids: CASRGRGVEYF.

This clonotype showed up just a few times. The chain is built from TRBV19 and TRBJ2-2; a possible D gene is TRBD1 (7 bases). Germline V lookup: CDR1 LNHDA, CDR2 SQIVND (reference sequence). Trimming stripped 3 bases from V and 2 bases from J, with 19 bases between. The CDR3 is 18 residues long. The CDR3, as DNA: TGTGCCAGTAGTATGAGATCCGGGGGACAGTCAAACACCGGGGAGCTGTTTTTT. This sequence encodes CASSMRSGGQSNTGELFF. Full variable domain (rest looked up from reference TRBV19 and TRBJ2-2): DGGITQSPKYLFRKEGQNVTLSCEQNLNHDAMYWYRQDPGQGLRLIYYSQIVNDFQKGDIAEGYSVSREKKESFPLTVTSAQKNPTAFYLCASSMRSGGQSNTGELFFGEGSRLTVL.

This clonotype showed up many times. CDR3 nucleotides: TGCAGTCCGACAGGGGGGAACACTGAAGCTTTCTTT. Its protein product is CSPTGGNTEAFF. The chain uses TRBV20-1 and TRBJ1-1; 9 bases agree with TRBD1. J was trimmed by 1 base and V by 8 bases; bases with no gene match: 2. Germline V gives CDR1 DFQATT, CDR2 SNEGSKA (reference sequence). This CDR3 has 12 residues.

This clonotype turned up a few times. The rearrangement links TRBV15 to TRBJ2-2; D tentatively reads TRBD1 or TRBD2 (6 bases each). This CDR3 region has 16 residues. Per germline, CDR1 LNHNV and CDR2 YYDKDF (reference sequence). The V gene lost 3 bases and the J gene lost 7 bases, with 18 bases spanning the gap. The CDR3 reads CATSRSGAAEGGELFF. CDR3 sequence (DNA): TGTGCCACCAGCAGGTCGGGGGCGGCCGAGGGCGGGGAGCTGTTTTTT.

The chain links TRBV24-1 to TRBJ1-2; 9 bases are shared with TRBD1. The CDR3 runs to 13 residues. V lost 6 bases to trimming and J lost 8 bases; unmatched junction nucleotides: 6. CDR1 and CDR2 (germline): KGHDR, SFDVKD. The CDR3 loop reads CATSNGQGNGYTF. In DNA, the CDR3 is TGTGCCACCAGTAACGGACAGGGGAACGGCTACACCTTC.

This clonotype was observed a handful of times. The chain employs TRBV12-3 or TRBV12-4 and TRBJ2-7; D may be TRBD1 or TRBD2 (5 bases each). This CDR3 comprises 13 residues. V was cut by 6 bases and J by 4 bases, with 13 bases left in between. CDR3 sequence: CASRRATAYEQYF. CDR3 DNA: TGTGCCAGCAGGCGGGCGACAGCTTACGAGCAGTACTTC.

V is TRBV7-3 and J is TRBJ2-2; 8 nucleotides agree with TRBD2. Trimming took 2 bases from V and 6 from J; bases not matched to a gene: 8. The germline CDR1 and CDR2 sequences are SGHTA and FQGTGA. The CDR3 totals 16 residues. The CDR3 nucleotides read TGTGCCAGCAGCTTAGACCGAAGCGGGAGTTCCGGGGAGCTGTTTTTT. Residues: CASSLDRSGSSGELFF.

The sample holds a few counts of this clonotype. The chain couples TRBV7-9 to TRBJ2-3; D not resolved. The CDR3 length is 14 residues. Germline CDR1 is SEHNR and CDR2 is FQNEAQ (reference sequence). V lost 5 bases and J lost 2, with 11 bases in between. CDR3 sequence (DNA): TGTGCCAGCAGCCCCCGCTATTACACAGATACGCAGTATTTT. It codes for CASSPRYYTDTQYF.

The rearrangement uses TRBV6-5 and TRBJ1-1, with D maybe TRBD1 (6 bases). This CDR3 region has 15 residues. With 0 bases removed from V and 7 bases from J, the gap between germline ends came to 15 bases. Germline CDR1 is MNHEY and CDR2 is SVGAGI. In DNA, the CDR3 is TGTGCCAGCAGTTACTCCACCCTGACGACAGGTGAAGCTTTCTTT. Its protein product is CASSYSTLTTGEAFF.

This clonotype has a handful of counts. This rearrangement joins TRBV27 to TRBJ1-5; 7 nucleotides align to TRBD1. V shed 0 bases, J shed 4 bases, and the junction held 3 bases outside the gene matches. The CDR3 consists of 15 residues. Looked up from germline, CDR1 is MNHEY and CDR2 is SMNVEV (reference sequence). The CDR3 region is CASSLSGGANQPQHF. The CDR3 coding sequence is TGTGCCAGCAGTTTATCAGGGGGCGCGAATCAGCCCCAGCATTTT.

This clonotype showed up many times. The chain joins TRBV29-1 to TRBJ2-3; D is perhaps TRBD1 or TRBD2 (5 bases each). Germline CDR1 reads SQVTM; CDR2 reads ANQGSEA. CDR3 length equals 11 residues. Trimming took off 7 bases at V and 4 bases at J, with 9 bases between the two ends. The CDR3 sequence: CSAVGADTQYF. The DNA of the CDR3 is TGCAGCGCCGTGGGGGCAGATACGCAGTATTTT.

The chain recombines TRBV9 with TRBJ2-1; TRBD2 agrees at 7 bases. Germline CDR1 is SGDLS and CDR2 is YYNGEE. After removal of 4 bases from V and 0 bases from J, the junction contained 4 bases not matched to a gene. The CDR3 contains 15 residues. CDR3 DNA: TGTGCCAGCAGCTTTGGACTAGACTCCTACAATGAGCAGTTCTTC. Translated: CASSFGLDSYNEQFF.

The sample holds a few counts of this clonotype. The V gene is TRBV20-1, the J gene TRBJ2-1, with TRBD2 matching 7 bases. The CDR3 spans 16 residues. Germline V gives CDR1 DFQATT, CDR2 SNEGSKA (reference sequence). J was trimmed by 0 bases and V by 0 bases; bases with no gene match: 5. CDR3 nucleotide sequence: TGCAGTGCTAGAGAGGGGGGAGGGCCCTCCTACAATGAGCAGTTCTTC. It specifies CSAREGGGPSYNEQFF.

The chain is built from TRBV5-1 and TRBJ2-1; TRBD2 aligns across 7 bases. The CDR3 runs to 13 residues. J was trimmed by 6 bases and V by 4 bases; bases with no gene match: 4. Per the germline V gene, CDR1 is SGHRS and CDR2 is YFSETQ. CDR3 sequence: CASSRTSSNEQFF. In DNA, the CDR3 is TGCGCCAGCAGCAGGACTAGTAGCAATGAGCAGTTCTTC.

This clonotype has a count of ten or more. The genes are TRBV4-1 and TRBJ2-7; 9 bases align to TRBD1. This CDR3 contains 14 residues. Germline trimming cut 0 bases from V and 5 bases from J; bases unmatched to any gene: 2. Germline V gives CDR1 MGHRA, CDR2 YSYEKL. CDR3 DNA sequence: TGCGCCAGCAGCCAAGAGACAGGGGGGAACGAGCAGTACTTC. Amino acid sequence: CASSQETGGNEQYF.

This clonotype was observed many times. V usage is TRBV10-1 and J usage is TRBJ2-3, with TRBD1 matching 7 bases. CDR1 is WNHNN and CDR2 is SYGVQD in the germline V gene (reference sequence). CDR3 length equals 16 residues. The V gene end was trimmed by 6 bases and the J gene end by 1 base; junction bases not matched to a gene: 10. CDR3 loop: CASSQGKGAGTDTQYF. The CDR3 nucleotides read TGCGCCAGCAGCCAGGGTAAGGGGGCTGGCACAGATACGCAGTATTTT.

This clonotype was seen many times. The chain has TRBV10-2 and TRBJ2-7; 13 nucleotides match TRBD2. Germline V gene data show CDR1 as WSHSY and CDR2 as SAAADI. This CDR3 is built from 18 residues. Trimming at V came to 2 bases and at J to 2 bases, leaving 9 bases not matched to a gene. Here the CDR3 reads CASSEIGLAGVFPYEQYF. CDR3 DNA sequence: TGCGCCAGCAGTGAGATCGGACTAGCGGGAGTGTTCCCCTACGAGCAGTACTTC.